These 24 T cell receptor beta chains share one sample of origin, sequenced in a study of cytomegalovirus exposure and HLA in healthy donors. PCR amplification relied on 60 Vbeta primers (plus 13 Jbeta primers). Some clones are missing from TCRdb's copy, which holds only in-frame ones; the method was immunoSEQ multiplex PCR. The sample includes about 200,000 clones, approximately 85% seen only once; the top ten take approximately 2.1%. The specimen sequenced was PBMCs. These receptors were collected from a woman in her forties or fifties in good health and CMV-seronegative.

The chain joins TRBV18 to TRBJ1-1; D is unclear. CDR1 is KGHSH, CDR2 LQKENI, per germline. There are 12 residues in the CDR3. Trimming removed 3 bases at V and 5 bases at J, with 7 bases between. CDR3 loop: CASSPAGTEAFF. The CDR3 nucleotides read TGTGCCAGCTCACCGGCGGGGACTGAAGCTTTCTTT.

The sample holds one count of this clone. The chain carries TRBV28 and TRBJ2-2; tentatively, D is TRBD2 (7 bases). V lost 6 bases, J lost 4 bases, and 12 bases lay in between. The germline V gene encodes CDR1 MDHEN and CDR2 SYDVKM. The CDR3 extends over 14 amino acids. The CDR3 protein is CASSSGEGTGELFF. The CDR3, as DNA: TGTGCCAGCAGCTCAGGGGAGGGCACCGGGGAGCTGTTTTTT.

The rearrangement links TRBV5-1 to TRBJ1-1; TRBD1 agrees at 11 bases. J was trimmed by 5 bases and V by 3 bases; bases with no gene match: 3. CDR3 size: 14 residues. Germline assignment: CDR1 SGHRS and CDR2 YFSETQ. The DNA for the CDR3 is TGCGCCAGCAGCTCGGGACAGGGGGGGACTGAAGCTTTCTTT. This codes for CASSSGQGGTEAFF.

The gene calls are TRBV7-7 and TRBJ2-3; 13 nucleotides agree with TRBD2. V was clipped by 2 bases and J by 0 bases; unmatched bases: 5. In germline, CDR1 is SSHAT, CDR2 FNYEAQ (reference sequence). CDR3 size: 18 residues. This CDR3 is CASSLRLAGGTSTDTQYF. Here the CDR3 DNA reads TGTGCCAGCAGCTTAAGACTAGCGGGAGGCACTAGCACAGATACGCAGTATTTT.

V and J are TRBV5-1 and TRBJ2-1; TRBD2 matches at 12 bases. V lost 3 bases, J lost 2 bases, and 9 bases stayed unmatched. Germline lookup yields CDR1 SGHRS and CDR2 YFSETQ. The CDR3 contains 18 residues. Here the CDR3 reads CASSSGLAGRGTYNEQFF. CDR3 DNA: TGCGCCAGCAGCTCCGGACTAGCGGGAAGAGGGACCTACAATGAGCAGTTCTTC.

The genes are TRBV28 and TRBJ1-2, with a weak D call TRBD1 (6 bases). The CDR3 is made up of 13 amino acids. Germline V CDR1 and CDR2: MDHEN, SYDVKM. Trimming shortened V by 1 base and J by 11 bases, and 14 bases separated the two germline ends. The CDR3 is CASSLFPDRLYTF. The CDR3 DNA sequence: TGTGCCAGCAGTTTATTCCCCGACAGGCTGTACACCTTC.

This chain joins TRBV6-5 and TRBJ2-3; perhaps TRBD1 as D (5 bases). Trimming removed 2 bases from V and 0 bases from J, with 12 bases in between. The CDR3 covers 16 residues. The germline CDR1 and CDR2 sequences are MNHEY and SVGAGI. CDR3 region: CASSYRPGKSTDTQYF. CDR3 coding DNA: TGTGCCAGCAGTTACCGGCCAGGGAAAAGCACAGATACGCAGTATTTT.

This clone was recorded once. The J gene is TRBJ2-7, the V gene TRBV7-9, with 7 bases matching TRBD1. After removal of 2 bases from V and 2 bases from J, the junction contained 9 bases not matched to a gene. Germline V gene sequence: CDR1 SEHNR, CDR2 FQNEAQ (reference sequence). The CDR3 has 16 amino acids. The CDR3 DNA reads TGTGCCAGCAGCTTAACGGCCGGGACAGTGCCCTACGAGCAGTACTTC. Translation: CASSLTAGTVPYEQYF.

The V call is TRBV5-1, the J call TRBJ2-7, with 7 bases identical to TRBD2. CDR1 is SGHRS, CDR2 YFSETQ, per germline. With V trimmed by 3 bases and J by 5 bases, 8 bases remained unmatched. CDR3 length: 14 residues. The CDR3 region is CASSSLAGTDEQYF. In nucleotides, the CDR3 is TGCGCCAGCAGCTCTTTAGCGGGCACAGACGAGCAGTACTTC.

The V call is TRBV18, the J call TRBJ2-7; 8 bases are shared with TRBD1. J was trimmed by 0 bases and V by 5 bases; bases with no gene match: 9. Germline lookup yields CDR1 KGHSH and CDR2 LQKENI. The CDR3 has 16 amino acids. CDR3 region: CASSDTTGALSYEQYF. CDR3 bases: TGTGCCAGCTCAGATACGACAGGGGCGCTCTCCTACGAGCAGTACTTC.

The chain uses TRBV5-8 and TRBJ2-6; D perhaps matches TRBD2 (5 bases). V was shortened by 0 bases and J by 3 bases, with 10 bases between the two germline ends. CDR3 length: 16 amino acids. Germline V lookup: CDR1 SGHTS, CDR2 YDEGEE. The CDR3 region is CASSLERERGANVLTF. In DNA, the CDR3 is TGTGCCAGCAGCTTGGAAAGGGAGCGTGGGGCCAACGTCCTGACTTTC.

V gene TRBV7-9 combines with J gene TRBJ2-5, with 10 bases aligning to TRBD2. The J segment lost 5 bases and the V segment lost 7 bases, leaving 13 bases of the junction unmatched. Germline V gives CDR1 SEHNR, CDR2 FQNEAQ (reference sequence). CDR3 length equals 16 residues. CDR3 amino acids: CASTKPTSGFGETQYF. The CDR3 DNA reads TGTGCCAGCACCAAACCGACTAGCGGGTTTGGGGAGACCCAGTACTTC.

The rearrangement joins TRBV28 to TRBJ1-6; D is possibly TRBD1 (6 bases). Trimming stripped 7 bases from V and 7 bases from J, with 11 bases between. CDR3 length: 13 amino acids. Germline V gene lookup returns CDR1 MDHEN and CDR2 SYDVKM. In DNA, the CDR3 is TGTGCCAGCACCGCTACAGGGAATTCACCCCTCCACTTT. Translating gives CASTATGNSPLHF.

The V and J genes are TRBV29-1 and TRBJ1-4; perhaps TRBD1 as D (5 bases). CDR3 length equals 12 residues. The V and J ends lost 3 bases and 7 bases respectively, with 9 bases between them. CDR1 is SQVTM and CDR2 is ANQGSEA in the germline V gene. The chain's CDR3 is CSVDGGSEKLFF. In DNA, the CDR3 is TGCAGCGTTGATGGGGGGAGTGAAAAACTGTTTTTT.

This sequence joins TRBV14 and TRBJ1-1, with D uncertain. CDR3 length equals 13 residues. Trimming took off 1 base at V and 0 bases at J, with 3 bases between the two ends. CDR1 and CDR2 from the germline V gene are SGHDN and FVKESK. Here the CDR3 DNA reads TGTGCCAGCAGCCAAGGAGTGAACACTGAAGCTTTCTTT. It codes for CASSQGVNTEAFF.

The chain couples TRBV19 to TRBJ1-2; 11 bases match TRBD1. Germline values: CDR1 LNHDA, CDR2 SQIVND (reference sequence). The CDR3 runs 12 residues. V dropped 7 bases and J dropped 8; count of bases not matched to a gene: 3. CDR3 sequence reads: CASTRTGGGYTF. CDR3 in DNA: TGTGCCAGTACCAGGACAGGGGGCGGCTACACCTTC.

This clone was observed a single time. This rearrangement joins TRBV4-1 to TRBJ2-7; 9 positions match TRBD2. CDR3 length equals 14 residues. CDR1 and CDR2 (germline): MGHRA, YSYEKL. V was pared by 3 bases and J by 3 bases, with 3 bases of the junction left unmatched. DNA for the CDR3: TGCGCCAGCAGCCAGGAACTAGCGGGCTACGAGCAGTACTTC. It yields the protein CASSQELAGYEQYF.

The chain couples TRBV27 to TRBJ2-2; TRBD2 aligns across 7 bases. In germline, CDR1 is MNHEY, CDR2 SMNVEV (reference sequence). The V gene end was trimmed by 3 bases and the J gene end by 2 bases; junction bases not matched to a gene: 3. The CDR3 covers 15 residues. The CDR3 here is CASSFRDYNTGELFF. The CDR3 DNA reads TGTGCCAGCAGTTTCCGGGACTATAACACCGGGGAGCTGTTTTTT.

This rearrangement joins TRBV28 to TRBJ2-5; 8 nucleotides align to TRBD1. V lost 5 bases, J lost 2 bases, and 10 bases stayed unmatched. Germline assignment: CDR1 MDHEN and CDR2 SYDVKM. CDR3 length equals 16 residues. CDR3 nucleotides: TGTGCCAGCAGTGGTCCAGACAGGGGACCACAAGAGACCCAGTACTTC. This translates into CASSGPDRGPQETQYF.

V is TRBV28 and J is TRBJ1-2; D is ambiguous. Germline CDR1 MDHEN, CDR2 SYDVKM. The CDR3 runs 13 residues. The V gene lost 4 bases and the J gene lost 0 bases, with 6 bases spanning the gap. In DNA form, the CDR3 reads TGTGCCAGCAGTTCCACAGCTAACTATGGCTACACCTTC. As protein: CASSSTANYGYTF.

This chain links TRBV11-2 with TRBJ2-7; possible D gene TRBD2, 5 bases. Trimming left V 6 bases short and J 7 bases short, with 10 bases between. Per germline, CDR1 SGHAT and CDR2 FQNNGV. This CDR3 is built from 11 residues. CDR3 DNA sequence: TGTGCCAGCAGGAAGCCGGGAGAGCAGTACTTC. This sequence encodes CASRKPGEQYF.

This chain uses TRBV19 with TRBJ2-3; 7 bases fit TRBD2. The CDR3 has 15 residues. After removal of 7 bases from V and 6 bases from J, the junction contained 13 bases not matched to a gene. CDR1 and CDR2 (germline): LNHDA, SQIVND (reference sequence). The CDR3 sequence: CASTGERGRGDTQYF. The DNA for the CDR3 is TGTGCCAGTACCGGGGAGCGCGGGAGAGGGGATACGCAGTATTTT.

This clone was observed once. This chain connects TRBV11-2 to TRBJ2-3; TRBD2 is a possible D gene (5 bases). CDR1 is SGHAT, CDR2 FQNNGV, per germline. The germline V and J ends were trimmed by 8 bases and 4 bases, with 13 bases remaining between them. The CDR3 extends over 13 amino acids. CDR3 bases: TGTGCCAGCGTTTTACGGGGTGCAGATACGCAGTATTTT. This gives the protein CASVLRGADTQYF.

The chain combines TRBV7-2 with TRBJ1-2, with 9 bases that match TRBD1. Looked up from germline, CDR1 is SGHTA and CDR2 is FQGNSA. The trim removed 0 bases at V and 7 bases at J, leaving 9 bases unmatched. CDR3 length equals 16 residues. The CDR3, as DNA: TGTGCCAGCAGCTTAGCGGGACAGGGCGATCGAGGTGGCTACACCTTC. This translates into CASSLAGQGDRGGYTF.